This paragraph covers one TCR beta chain sequence. This sample also contains other DNA sequences that code for the same CDR3. The record originates from a study of blood T cell repertoires in COVID-19. Study-wide background: Samples of COVID-19 (acute and convalescent) were obtained from the United States, Italy and Spain. PBMCs, B-cell-depleted T cells, or T cells were the source of the cDNA or gDNA that made up the material.

The assay was immunoSEQ multiplex PCR, and TCRdb's table has in-frame clones only and misses some. The data contain about 150,000 clones, less than 90% of them singletons. The CDR3 spans 13 residues. V shed 4 bases and J shed 2 bases, with 8 bases lying between them. Looked up from germline, CDR1 is KGHSH and CDR2 is LQKENI. This receptor was identified in a human donor in a cohort sampled during active COVID-19. The specimen was peripheral blood. This chain uses TRBV18 with TRBJ2-5, with a weak D call TRBD1 (6 bases). The CDR3 loop is CASSRGQQETQYF. The CDR3 DNA is TGTGCCAGCTCACGGGGGCAACAAGAGACCCAGTACTTC.